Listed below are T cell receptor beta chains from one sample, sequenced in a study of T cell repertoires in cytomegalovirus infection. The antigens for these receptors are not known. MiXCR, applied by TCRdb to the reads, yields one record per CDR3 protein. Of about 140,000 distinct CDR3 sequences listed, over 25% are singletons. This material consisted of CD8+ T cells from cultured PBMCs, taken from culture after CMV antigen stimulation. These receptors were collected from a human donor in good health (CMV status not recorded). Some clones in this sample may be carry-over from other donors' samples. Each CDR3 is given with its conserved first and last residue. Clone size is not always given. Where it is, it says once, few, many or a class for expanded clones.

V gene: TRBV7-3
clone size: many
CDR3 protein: CASSSYLGQGIGNEQFF

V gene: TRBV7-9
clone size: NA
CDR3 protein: CASSLGAPGQRSNYGYTF

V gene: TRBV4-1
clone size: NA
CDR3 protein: CASSPSGSSGAKASWLDTQYF

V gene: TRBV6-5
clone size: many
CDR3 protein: CASSYEGVNTEAFF

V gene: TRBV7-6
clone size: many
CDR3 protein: CASSAPLRLATSSYNEQFF

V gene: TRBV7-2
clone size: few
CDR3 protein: CASSLVLADTQYF

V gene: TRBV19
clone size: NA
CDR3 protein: CASSIDSHAYNEQFF

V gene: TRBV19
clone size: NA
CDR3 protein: CASSPDLNSGNTIYF

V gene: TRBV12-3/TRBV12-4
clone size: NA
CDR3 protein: CASSSSDRGLVEKLFF

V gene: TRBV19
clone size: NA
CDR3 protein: CASSIDVSNQPQHF

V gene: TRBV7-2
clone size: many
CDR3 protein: CASSLGRLAGGLASTDTQYF